This is a list of T cell receptor beta chains from one sample in a study of response to subunit inactivated influenza vaccine. TCRdb reprocessed the RT-PCR reads with MiXCR, giving one entry per CDR3 protein. Among 650,000 to 800,000 distinct CDR3 sequences, about a fifth were seen once, and the ten largest hold roughly a tenth. The sample was PBMCs from blood, taken around 5 days after vaccination. Every receptor here comes from a man between 45 and 60 years old who received an inactivated influenza vaccine. Both conserved end residues are part of each CDR3. Fields, in order: clone size, D gene, V gene, CDR3 length, J gene, CDR3 DNA, CDR3 protein. The D gene is left open where the match is weak. Size is stated for part of the rows, as once, few or many counts, or as a class when the clone is expanded.

>few|-|TRBV18|14|TRBJ2-3
TGTGCCAGCTCACCCTCCAGAAGCACAGATACGCAGTATTTT
CASSPSRSTDTQYF
>few|-|TRBV20-1|12|TRBJ2-2
TGCAGCATGTCCTCTGGGGATCGGGAGCTGTTTTTT
CSMSSGDRELFF
>few|-|TRBV10-3|12|TRBJ2-1
TGTGCCATCAGTGAGTCGATGAATGAGCAGTTCTTC
CAISESMNEQFF
>many|-|TRBV7-2|15|TRBJ2-5
TGTGCCAGCAGCTTAGCTGTCGGTCGCCAAGAGACCCAGTACTTC
CASSLAVGRQETQYF
>few|-|TRBV12-3/TRBV12-4|12|TRBJ2-1
TGTGCCAGCAGTTCCGAGACAGTAGAGCAGTTCTTC
CASSSETVEQFF
>-|-|TRBV4-1|18|TRBJ2-1
TGCGCCAGCAGCCAAGTCCCCAGTGGGGGGGGCCTATACAATGAGCAGTTCTTC
CASSQVPSGGGLYNEQFF
>many|TRBD1|TRBV6-5|14|TRBJ1-2
TGTGCCAGCAGTTCCGGGACAGCTAACTATGGCTACACCTTC
CASSSGTANYGYTF
>-|-|TRBV9|14|TRBJ2-7
TGTGCCAGCAGCGTAGCTCTGACCTCCTACGAGCAGTACTTC
CASSVALTSYEQYF
>many|-|TRBV12-3/TRBV12-4|13|TRBJ2-3
TGTGCCAGCAGTCCGTCGGGCCCAGATACGCAGTATTTT
CASSPSGPDTQYF
>-|TRBD2|TRBV27|16|TRBJ2-5
TGTGCCAGCAGTTTCGGGACTAGCGGAGACCAAGAGACCCAGTACTTC
CASSFGTSGDQETQYF
>-|TRBD2|TRBV10-3|15|TRBJ2-4
TGTGCCATCAGTTGGGCGGGAGGGCCGGAGAACATTCAGTACTTC
CAISWAGGPENIQYF
>-|-|TRBV10-3|15|TRBJ1-2
TGTGCCATCAGTGAAACAGGGACTACCAACTATGGCTACACCTTC
CAISETGTTNYGYTF
>few|-|TRBV15|13|TRBJ2-2
TGTGCCACCAGCATGACTACCACCGGGGAGCTGTTTTTT
CATSMTTTGELFF
>-|-|TRBV5-1|16|TRBJ2-5
TGCGCCAGCAGCCCCGGACAGATGAGTAGCGTCGAGACCCAGTACTTC
CASSPGQMSSVETQYF
>-|-|TRBV29-1|11|TRBJ2-3
TGCAGCGCCACCGGGACAGATACGCAGTATTTT
CSATGTDTQYF
>many|-|TRBV12-3/TRBV12-4|13|TRBJ1-2
TGTGCCAGCAGTTCCCAGGGTCCCTATGGCTACACCTTC
CASSSQGPYGYTF
>-|TRBD2|TRBV15|15|TRBJ2-1
TGTGCCACCAGCACCAACGGGGGGACCTACAATGAGCAGTTCTTC
CATSTNGGTYNEQFF
>-|-|TRBV5-1|15|TRBJ2-7
TGCGCCAGCAGCGAGCAGCCGGGACATTCCTACGAGCAGTACTTC
CASSEQPGHSYEQYF
>-|-|TRBV6-1|15|TRBJ2-1
TGTGCCAGCAGTGAAAGACCGCTCTCCTACAATGAGCAGTTCTTC
CASSERPLSYNEQFF
>few|-|TRBV3-1|13|TRBJ2-1
TGTGCCAGCAGCCAAGGCCAAGGGTTTGAGCAGTTCTTC
CASSQGQGFEQFF
>-|TRBD2|TRBV7-3|16|TRBJ2-1
TGTGCCAGCAGCCCCAGCCGGACTAGCGGTTACAATGAGCAGTTCTTC
CASSPSRTSGYNEQFF
>few|-|TRBV11-2|12|TRBJ2-1
TGTGCCAGCAGCAAAACGGGGAATGAGCAGTTCTTC
CASSKTGNEQFF
>few|TRBD2|TRBV7-8|15|TRBJ2-7
TGTGCCAGCAGCTTAGCGGGAGGGCCCCTAACATTGGGGTACTTC
CASSLAGGPLTLGYF
>many|TRBD1|TRBV7-2|15|TRBJ2-1
TGTGCCAGCAGCTTCCGACAGGGTTCCTACAATGAGCAGTTCTTC
CASSFRQGSYNEQFF
>many|TRBD1|TRBV12-3/TRBV12-4|15|TRBJ2-1
TGTGCCAGCAGCCGGGGACAGTTGAGTTTCAATGAGCAGTTCTTC
CASSRGQLSFNEQFF
>-|-|TRBV12-3/TRBV12-4|15|TRBJ1-5
TGTGCCAGCAGTTTATGGGGGGGCGGAGATCAGCCCCAGCATTTT
CASSLWGGGDQPQHF
>-|-|TRBV10-3|15|TRBJ2-7
TGTGCCATCAGCATAACCGGACTACAAACCTACGAGCAGTACTTC
CAISITGLQTYEQYF
>-|-|TRBV5-1|14|TRBJ2-3
TGCGCCAGCAGCTTGGATCCAGGCACAGATACGCGGTATTTT
CASSLDPGTDTRYF
>-|-|TRBV15|16|TRBJ2-1
TGTGCCACCAGCAGAGACGACAGAAGCTCCTACAATGAGCAGTTCTTC
CATSRDDRSSYNEQFF
>-|TRBD1|TRBV3-1|12|TRBJ1-2
TGTGCCAGCAGCCAACGGGACAGGGGGTTTACCTTC
CASSQRDRGFTF
>few|-|TRBV6-2/TRBV6-3|14|TRBJ2-5
TGTGCCAGCATCCCCGGGGGACTCCAAGAGACCCAGTACTTC
CASIPGGLQETQYF
>-|TRBD1|TRBV28|17|TRBJ2-7
TGTGCCAGCAGTTTTCAATACGACAGGGCTTGGTCCTACGAGCAGTACTTC
CASSFQYDRAWSYEQYF
>few|-|TRBV28|12|TRBJ1-1
TGTGCCAGCAGCCCTACAGGGAGTCACGCTTTCTTT
CASSPTGSHAFF
>few|TRBD2|TRBV4-1|16|TRBJ2-1
TGCGCCAGCAGCCAAGATACGGCGGGGGGGTACAATGAGCAGTTCTTC
CASSQDTAGGYNEQFF
>few|-|TRBV7-8|14|TRBJ1-5
TGTGCCAGCAGCTTAACGAGGGGCGGTCAGCCCCAGCATTTT
CASSLTRGGQPQHF
>-|TRBD2|TRBV10-2|13|TRBJ2-5
TGCGCCAGCATGCTAGCGGGAGGAGAGACCCAGTACTTC
CASMLAGGETQYF
>many|-|TRBV12-3/TRBV12-4|14|TRBJ2-3
TGTGCCAGCACCGTGGGTATAAGAGCTGATACGCAGTATTTT
CASTVGIRADTQYF